This passage covers 24 T cell receptor beta chains from one sample sequenced in a study of blood T cell repertoires in COVID-19. Only in-frame clones appear in the TCRdb table, and some are missing; sequencing was by immunoSEQ multiplex PCR. In the table there are about 330,000 clones, 87% of which are singletons. Sequencing was done on a sample of PBMCs or T cells enriched from blood (not recorded which). The receptors here all came from a woman aged 30 to 39 who had recovered from COVID-19.

The chain joins TRBV4-1 to TRBJ2-7; 11 bases fit TRBD1. The CDR3 covers 15 residues. V shed 4 bases and J 6 bases; nucleotides not matched to a gene: 8. Per germline, CDR1 MGHRA and CDR2 YSYEKL. CDR3 nucleotide sequence: TGCGCCAGCAGCCTCGGGACAGGGGGATTAGTCGAGCAGTACTTC. Protein product: CASSLGTGGLVEQYF.

This clone has more than one count but fewer than ten. The chain joins TRBV19 to TRBJ2-1; D may be TRBD2 (5 bases). The V end lost 7 bases, the J end lost 9 bases, and 22 bases lay between the germline ends. Per the germline V gene, CDR1 is LNHDA and CDR2 is SQIVND (reference sequence). This CDR3 is built from 15 residues. The CDR3 loop reads CASTHRSAGGGEQFF. Written as DNA, the CDR3 is TGTGCCAGTACACACCGGAGTGCGGGTGGAGGTGAGCAGTTCTTC.

The V gene is TRBV5-8, the J gene TRBJ2-6; 7 bases align to TRBD2. The V gene's germline CDR1 is SGHTS and CDR2 YDEGEE. V dropped 4 bases and J dropped 0; count of bases not matched to a gene: 4. The CDR3 spans 16 residues. The CDR3 here is CASSPPGGSGANVLTF. The CDR3 bases are TGTGCCAGCAGCCCCCCGGGGGGCTCTGGGGCCAACGTCCTGACTTTC.

The chain recombines TRBV4-1 with TRBJ2-5; TRBD2 matches 9 bases. Trimming at V came to 1 base and at J to 1 base, leaving 10 bases not matched to a gene. The CDR3 is made up of 18 amino acids. Per the germline V gene, CDR1 is MGHRA and CDR2 is YSYEKL. The CDR3: CASSQGGTSLVAQETQYF. For the CDR3, the DNA is TGCGCCAGCAGCCAAGGGGGGACTAGCTTAGTGGCCCAAGAGACCCAGTACTTC.

The chain uses TRBV27 and TRBJ2-7; TRBD1 matches 9 bases. Germline V CDR1 and CDR2: MNHEY, SMNVEV (reference sequence). The CDR3 length is 12 residues. V shed 7 bases and J 12 bases; nucleotides not matched to a gene: 10. CDR3 nucleotides: TGTGCCAGCACCCGGGACAGGGTCGGTTGGTACTTC. Protein product: CASTRDRVGWYF.

V usage is TRBV11-2 and J usage is TRBJ2-5, with D perhaps TRBD2 (7 bases). Deletions cut 5 bases from V and 5 bases from J, with 21 bases between. There are 16 residues in the CDR3. Germline CDR1 and CDR2: SGHAT and FQNNGV. The CDR3 bases are TGTGCCAGCAGCCGCACAGAACTGGGGGGGCTCGAGACCCAGTACTTC. As protein: CASSRTELGGLETQYF.

V and J are TRBV5-1 and TRBJ2-1; D unclear. Per the germline V gene, CDR1 is SGHRS and CDR2 is YFSETQ. With 0 bases removed from V and 4 bases from J, the gap between germline ends came to 11 bases. This CDR3 spans 15 amino acids. CDR3 nucleotide sequence: TGCGCCAGCAGCTTGGTATTGACCGGGTACAATGAGCAGTTCTTC. Protein: CASSLVLTGYNEQFF.

To note about this clone: Other DNA variants within this sample encode the same CDR3. V usage is TRBV6-5 and J usage is TRBJ1-2; 8 bases line up with TRBD1. CDR1 and CDR2 (germline): MNHEY, SVGAGI. The J segment lost 5 bases and the V segment lost 0 bases, leaving 5 bases of the junction unmatched. The CDR3 covers 15 residues. CDR3 protein: CASSYSGQGGYGYTF. CDR3 nucleotide sequence: TGTGCCAGCAGTTACTCCGGACAGGGAGGGTATGGCTACACCTTC.

With respect to this clone: Other DNA sequences of this sample code for an identical CDR3. The chain recombines TRBV29-1 with TRBJ2-7; 7 bases agree with TRBD1. There are 14 residues in the CDR3. The germline V gene encodes CDR1 SQVTM and CDR2 ANQGSEA. J lost 0 bases, V lost 4 bases, and 6 bases had no gene match. The CDR3 region is CSVVRTGVSYEQYF. The CDR3 DNA is TGCAGCGTTGTGCGGACAGGAGTCTCCTACGAGCAGTACTTC.

The rearrangement uses TRBV4-3 and TRBJ2-5; maybe TRBD1 (6 bases). The V gene's germline CDR1 is LGHNA and CDR2 YSLEER. Trimming shortened V by 1 base and J by 5 bases, and 14 bases separated the two germline ends. The CDR3 has 15 residues. CDR3: CASSQVPGARETQYF. The CDR3 coding sequence is TGCGCCAGCAGCCAAGTCCCAGGGGCTCGGGAGACCCAGTACTTC.

The rearrangement joins TRBV18 to TRBJ1-1, with D unclear. Germline-derived CDR1 and CDR2 are KGHSH and LQKENI. V lost 1 base to trimming and J lost 0 bases, with 9 bases between them. The CDR3 is made up of 15 amino acids. The CDR3 is CASSPLQTLNTEAFF. CDR3 nucleotides: TGTGCCAGCTCACCACTACAGACCTTGAACACTGAAGCTTTCTTT.

The CDR3 region is CASRATQNQPQHF. Written as DNA, the CDR3 is TGTGCCAGCAGGGCGACTCAGAATCAGCCCCAGCATTTT. The gene calls are TRBV6-5 and TRBJ1-5; no reliable D call. This CDR3 region has 13 residues. Germline V gives CDR1 MNHEY, CDR2 SVGAGI. The V gene lost 6 bases and the J gene lost 4 bases, with 10 bases spanning the gap.

This clone was detected many times. This chain uses TRBV29-1 with TRBJ1-2; D gene uncertain. V lost 0 bases, J lost 4 bases, and 12 bases lay in between. This CDR3 spans 14 amino acids. Germline V CDR1 and CDR2: SQVTM, ANQGSEA. The CDR3 DNA sequence: TGCAGCGTTGAAGATCTGAGAGAAACCTATGGCTACACCTTC. Protein sequence: CSVEDLRETYGYTF.

This chain connects TRBV5-6 to TRBJ1-5; 8 bases match TRBD1. CDR3 length equals 15 residues. The germline CDR1 and CDR2 sequences are SGHDT and YYEEEE. V was pared by 4 bases and J by 4 bases, with 7 bases of the junction left unmatched. CDR3 loop: CASSPGTGRNQPQHF. CDR3 nucleotide sequence: TGTGCCAGCAGCCCCGGGACAGGCCGGAATCAGCCCCAGCATTTT.

J is TRBJ1-1 and V is TRBV12-3 or TRBV12-4; no clear D gene. CDR3 length equals 13 residues. V was shortened by 2 bases and J by 1 base, with 5 bases between the two germline ends. For the CDR3, the DNA is TGTGCCAGCAGTTTACAGGAGAACACTGAAGCTTTCTTT. Protein product: CASSLQENTEAFF.

This chain links TRBV7-2 with TRBJ2-2; D gene uncertain. Germline CDR1 reads SGHTA; CDR2 reads FQGNSA. Trimming cost V 1 base and J 1 base, with 10 bases left between them. There are 16 residues in the CDR3. The CDR3 here is CASSLVVPKNTGELFF. DNA for the CDR3: TGTGCCAGCAGCTTAGTTGTCCCCAAGAACACCGGGGAGCTGTTTTTT.

The chain couples TRBV10-3 to TRBJ1-5, with D possibly TRBD1 on 6 matching bases. This CDR3 comprises 15 residues. Trimming stripped 0 bases from V and 5 bases from J, with 11 bases between. CDR1 ENHRY and CDR2 SYGVKD come from the germline V gene. CDR3 coding DNA: TGTGCCATCAGTGAGTCCTGGGACACAGATCAGCCCCAGCATTTT. It translates to CAISESWDTDQPQHF.

This chain uses TRBV12-3 or TRBV12-4 with TRBJ1-6, with a possible D match to TRBD1 (6 bases). The CDR3 consists of 12 residues. V lost 6 bases and J 11 bases, leaving 11 bases between the germline ends. CDR3 in amino acids: CASRRGGTPLHF. CDR3 nucleotide sequence: TGTGCCAGCAGACGGGGGGGCACACCCCTCCACTTT.

CDR3 sequence: CASSLLSTAGELFF. The CDR3 DNA reads as TGTGCCAGCAGCTTGTTGTCAACGGCCGGGGAGCTGTTTTTT. V is TRBV5-5 and J is TRBJ2-2; the D is unclear. Germline lookup yields CDR1 SGHKS and CDR2 YYEKEE (reference sequence). CDR3 length: 14 residues. V was cut by 1 base and J by 6 bases, with 10 bases left in between.

The chain uses TRBV19 and TRBJ2-7; possibly TRBD2 for D (5 bases). Germline assignment: CDR1 LNHDA and CDR2 SQIVND (reference sequence). V was pared by 4 bases and J by 7 bases, with 20 bases between. The CDR3 has 15 amino acids. In DNA form, the CDR3 reads TGTGCCAGTAGTAGACGACTATCGAGCTACACTGAGCAGTACTTC. Residues: CASSRRLSSYTEQYF. Filled out from reference TRBV19 and TRBJ2-7, the complete variable domain reads DGGITQSPKYLFRKEGQNVTLSCEQNLNHDAMYWYRQDPGQGLRLIYYSQIVNDFQKGDIAEGYSVSREKKESFPLTVTSAQKNPTAFYLCASSRRLSSYTEQYFGPGTRLTVT.

A single count supports this clone. This rearrangement joins TRBV3-1 (or the pseudogene TRBV3-2) to TRBJ1-2, with D possibly matching TRBD1 (6 bases). Germline V gene data show CDR1 as LGHDT and CDR2 as YNNKEL (reference sequence). The ends were cut back, 3 bases at V and 1 base at J, with 12 bases in the middle. The CDR3 extends over 15 amino acids. CDR3 loop: CASSHFGQSNYGYTF. The DNA for the CDR3 is TGTGCCAGCAGCCATTTCGGACAGAGTAACTATGGCTACACCTTC.

The rearrangement uses TRBV7-2 and TRBJ2-7, with TRBD2 identical over 11 bases. After removal of 0 bases from V and 4 bases from J, the junction contained 5 bases not matched to a gene. The CDR3 contains 16 residues. Germline V CDR1 and CDR2: SGHTA, FQGNSA. CDR3: CASSLAPSGGLYEQYF. CDR3 coding DNA: TGTGCCAGCAGCTTAGCCCCTAGCGGGGGGTTGTACGAGCAGTACTTC.

The genes are TRBV7-9 and TRBJ2-7; 7 nucleotides align to TRBD1. V trimming: 5 bases; J trimming: 6 bases; junction bases outside the gene matches: 7. The CDR3 runs to 13 residues. Per the germline V gene, CDR1 is SEHNR and CDR2 is FQNEAQ (reference sequence). The CDR3 spells CASSTTGWSEQYF. DNA for the CDR3: TGTGCCAGCAGCACGACAGGGTGGAGCGAGCAGTACTTC.

The chain combines TRBV6-5 with TRBJ1-6, with 7 bases matching TRBD1. The V gene's germline CDR1 is MNHEY and CDR2 SVGAGI. The CDR3 runs 15 residues. Trimming removed 5 bases from V and 9 bases from J; junction bases left unmatched: 10. CDR3 sequence: CASSTPGTESSPLHF. CDR3 sequence (DNA): TGTGCCAGCAGTACCCCCGGGACAGAGTCTTCACCCCTCCACTTT.